The 13 T cell receptor beta chains below all came from one sample that was sequenced in a study of cytomegalovirus exposure and HLA in healthy donors. The PCR ran on 60 Vbeta and 13 Jbeta primers. The table came from immunoSEQ multiplex PCR; TCRdb's copy has only in-frame clones and leaves some out. The data contain over 150,000 clones, about three quarters of them singletons. The material sequenced was PBMCs. These TCRs come from a woman aged 25 to 39 in good health and CMV-seropositive.

The gene calls are TRBV10-3 and TRBJ2-1, with D possibly TRBD1 on 7 matching bases. This CDR3 region has 15 residues. V was clipped by 2 bases and J by 3 bases, with 11 bases between them. From germline, CDR1 is ENHRY and CDR2 SYGVKD. The CDR3 nucleotides are TGTGCCATCAGTGAGGGTCAGGGGGGCTACAATGAGCAGTTCTTC. This sequence encodes CAISEGQGGYNEQFF.

The V gene is TRBV29-1, the J gene TRBJ1-1; 10 positions agree with TRBD1. Germline CDR1 SQVTM, CDR2 ANQGSEA. CDR3 length: 15 residues. Losses at the gene ends were 5 bases for V and 5 bases for J; bases not matched to a gene: 11. CDR3 nucleotides: TGCAGCGTTAAAAGTCCGGGACAGGGGATAACTGAAGCTTTCTTT. Residues: CSVKSPGQGITEAFF.

The chain couples TRBV28 to TRBJ2-5, with 10 bases aligning to TRBD2. The CDR3 runs 17 residues. The J segment lost 0 bases and the V segment lost 5 bases, leaving 9 bases of the junction unmatched. Germline-derived CDR1 and CDR2 are MDHEN and SYDVKM. The CDR3: CASSTGLAGEYQETQYF. CDR3 nucleotides: TGTGCCAGCAGTACAGGGCTAGCGGGAGAGTACCAAGAGACCCAGTACTTC.

V is TRBV6-5 and J is TRBJ1-4, with 7 bases matching TRBD1. The V gene end was trimmed by 6 bases and the J gene end by 2 bases; junction bases not matched to a gene: 6. The CDR3 is made up of 15 amino acids. In germline, CDR1 is MNHEY, CDR2 SVGAGI. CDR3 residues: CASRNQQGTNEKLFF. The CDR3 bases are TGTGCCAGCAGAAATCAACAGGGGACTAATGAAAAACTGTTTTTT.

V is TRBV21-1 and J is TRBJ2-6; the table's D call, TRBD1, was not checked against the DNA. TRBV21-1 is termed a pseudogene. This CDR3 contains 20 residues. The CDR3 protein is CASSKARPGQGLSGANVLTF. In DNA, the CDR3 is TGTGCCAGCAGCAAAGCGCGGCCGGGACAGGGCCTCTCTGGGGCCAACGTCCTGACTTTC.

This clone was detected only a few times. The chain uses TRBV25-1 and TRBJ1-2; no clear D. V was pared by 1 base and J by 8 bases, with 11 bases between. Germline CDR1 and CDR2: MGHDK and SYGVNS. CDR3 size: 13 residues. The CDR3 sequence is CASSESAQIGYTF. CDR3 bases: TGTGCCAGCAGTGAATCGGCACAGATCGGCTACACCTTC.

This clone was observed once. V gene TRBV15 combines with J gene TRBJ2-7; D perhaps matches TRBD1 (6 bases). This CDR3 is 13 amino acids long. V was clipped by 4 bases and J by 6 bases, with 13 bases between them. CDR1 LNHNV and CDR2 YYDKDF come from the germline V gene (reference sequence). The CDR3 DNA reads as TGTGCCACCAGCAAGGGCAGGGGAGTCGAGCAGTACTTC. It codes for CATSKGRGVEQYF.

The genes are TRBV5-1 and TRBJ2-5; D perhaps matches TRBD1 (6 bases). Per germline, CDR1 SGHRS and CDR2 YFSETQ. V was clipped by 3 bases and J by 2 bases, with 8 bases between them. The CDR3 has 13 residues. Here the CDR3 reads CASSSQGQETQYF. CDR3 sequence (DNA): TGCGCCAGCAGCTCACAGGGTCAAGAGACCCAGTACTTC. The full variable domain, completed using reference TRBV5-1 and TRBJ2-5, is KAGVTQTPRYLIKTRGQQVTLSCSPISGHRSVSWYQQTPGQGLQFLFEYFSETQRNKGNFPGRFSGRQFSNSRSEMNVSTLELGDSALYLCASSSQGQETQYFGPGTRLLVL.

This clone was observed once. The chain joins TRBV29-1 to TRBJ2-1; weak D call: TRBD1 (5 bases). The CDR3 spans 11 residues. Per the germline V gene, CDR1 is SQVTM and CDR2 is ANQGSEA. V was cut by 4 bases and J by 10 bases, with 11 bases left in between. DNA for the CDR3: TGCAGCGTTGTAGGGGCGGCAGAGCAGTTCTTC. Amino acids: CSVVGAAEQFF.

The chain uses TRBV6-1 and TRBJ2-4, with 8 nucleotides matching TRBD2. Germline values: CDR1 MNHNS, CDR2 SASEGT. The CDR3 spans 16 residues. V lost 1 base, J lost 4 bases, and 6 bases stayed unmatched. In nucleotides, the CDR3 is TGTGCCAGCAGTGAAGATGGAGCTAGCGGGAAAAACATTCAGTACTTC. It codes for CASSEDGASGKNIQYF.

The sample holds a few counts of this clone. The CDR3 here is CASSQITSGSYEQYF. The CDR3 nucleotides read TGTGCCAGCAGCCAAATCACTAGCGGGAGCTACGAGCAGTACTTC. V usage is TRBV5-6 and J usage is TRBJ2-7, with TRBD2 matching over 11 bases. Germline CDR1 is SGHDT and CDR2 is YYEEEE. This CDR3 has 15 amino acids. V lost 4 bases to trimming and J lost 3 bases; unmatched junction nucleotides: 6.

The V gene is TRBV7-2, the J gene TRBJ1-3; D possibly corresponds to TRBD1 (6 bases). From germline, CDR1 is SGHTA and CDR2 FQGNSA. Trimming stripped 5 bases from V and 2 bases from J, with 16 bases between. CDR3 length equals 16 residues. DNA of the CDR3: TGTGCCAGCAGCGAAAACCGACAGGACACTGGAAACACCATATATTTT. Its translation: CASSENRQDTGNTIYF.

The chain couples TRBV6-5 to TRBJ2-7, with D unresolved. Per the germline V gene, CDR1 is MNHEY and CDR2 is SVGAGI. The V and J ends lost 0 bases and 2 bases respectively, with 14 bases between them. The CDR3 covers 16 residues. Written as DNA, the CDR3 is TGTGCCAGCAGTTACTCGATAGCAGATTCAACCTACGAGCAGTACTTC. It is translated as CASSYSIADSTYEQYF.